This TCR beta chain was observed in a study of shared clonotypes between healthy human individuals. Study-level findings and limits: Naive subsets typically showed greater estimated richness than memory subsets. With few donors, the genetic and exposure-history diversity represented was limited.

The germline V gene encodes CDR1 SGHDT and CDR2 YYEEEE. The CDR3 has 14 amino acids. V was cut by 3 bases and J by 3 bases, with 9 bases left in between. Assay execution took place at the deep level. Investigators spread the genomic DNA of each subset evenly over several immunoSEQ plates. The repertoire was sequenced with immunoSEQ multiplex PCR; TCRdb's copy has only in-frame clones and lacks some. This sample has about 690,000 clones, with about nine tenths found just once. As concerns this clone: Antigen unknown.

The sequence derives from a man aged 18-30 years in good health. Some clones in this sample may be carry-over from other donors' samples. The V gene is TRBV5-6, the J gene TRBJ2-2; perhaps TRBD1 as D (5 bases). Sequencing was carried out using memory CD8+ T cells from PBMCs. Indicated subset: CD45RO+ cells pooled with CCR7-negative TemRA cells. The CDR3 here is CASSWTSYTGELFF. The CDR3 DNA follows: TGTGCCAGCAGCTGGACATCCTACACCGGGGAGCTGTTTTTT.